The T cell receptor beta chain described here comes from a study of blood T cell repertoires in COVID-19. Sequencing was performed with immunoSEQ multiplex PCR; in TCRdb, only in-frame clones are kept and a portion is missing. Of some 350,000 clones detected, more than 80% appear once; the ten largest clones hold about 2.9%. The sample holds one count of this clone. CDR1 is GTSNPN and CDR2 is SVGIG in the germline V gene (reference sequence). CDR3 length: 15 amino acids. Trimming took off 3 bases at V and 8 bases at J, with 17 bases between the two ends. The source is a woman aged 25 to 39 with COVID-19, enrolled during active disease. This chain links TRBV30 with TRBJ1-6, with D maybe TRBD1 (6 bases). The sample was peripheral blood. This CDR3 is CAWSPGTNGHSPLHF. The DNA for the CDR3 is TGTGCCTGGAGCCCCGGGACAAATGGTCATTCACCCCTCCACTTT.